These T cell receptor beta chains were read from a single sample in a study of T cells in localized non-small cell lung cancer. Using immunoSEQ multiplex PCR, the repertoire was profiled, and TCRdb retains in-frame clones only, with some absent. The data hold over 20,000 clones, with approximately 90% observed a single time. This specimen consisted of peripheral blood, obtained before any cancer treatment. Receptors originate from a woman between 35 and 70 years old with stage I lung adenocarcinoma. The CDR3 runs from the conserved cysteine through the conserved F or W. Fields, in order: D gene, J gene, clone size, V gene, CDR3 protein, CDR3 DNA. A D gene is named only where the DNA matches it firmly. The size field is filled for only some rows; it gives once, few, many or a size class.

-	TRBJ2-1	-	TRBV5-1	CASSLGSYNEQFF	TGCGCCAGCAGCTTGGGGAGCTACAATGAGCAGTTCTTC
-	TRBJ2-1	-	TRBV4-2	CASSQDQQYGSKNEQFF	TGTGCCAGCAGCCAAGATCAGCAGTACGGGAGTAAGAATGAGCAGTTCTTC
-	TRBJ1-1	few	TRBV30	CAWSGGGKAFF	TGTGCCTGGAGTGGAGGGGGGAAAGCTTTCTTT
TRBD2	TRBJ2-3	-	TRBV7-2	CASSVGLAGTDTQYF	TGTGCCAGCAGCGTGGGACTAGCCGGCACAGATACGCAGTATTTT
-	TRBJ1-2	-	TRBV5-1	CASSLAGNRRGLTF	TGCGCCAGCAGCTTAGCTGGTAACCGTCGTGGCCTCACCTTC
-	TRBJ2-7	-	TRBV30	CAWSTLSGYTEQYF	TGTGCCTGGAGTACTCTTAGCGGTTATACGGAGCAGTACTTC
TRBD2	TRBJ2-3	-	TRBV14	CASSRSRDYTTDTQYF	TGTGCCAGCAGCCGATCCCGGGACTATACCACAGATACGCAGTATTTT
-	TRBJ1-2	-	TRBV19	CASSLRYGYTF	TGTGCCAGTAGTCTACGGTACGGCTACACCTTC
TRBD2	TRBJ2-1	-	TRBV7-6	CASSQGLAGGNYNEQFF	TGTGCCAGCAGCCAAGGACTAGCGGGAGGGAATTACAATGAGCAGTTCTTC
-	TRBJ1-3	-	TRBV14	CASSFDRSNTIYF	TGTGCCAGCAGCTTCGACAGGTCAAACACCATATATTTT
-	TRBJ2-7	-	TRBV5-4	CASSFGQSYEQYF	TGTGCCAGCAGCTTTGGACAATCCTACGAGCAGTACTTC
TRBD2	TRBJ2-7	-	TRBV7-6	CASSLAGGKLARSYEQYF	TGTGCCAGCAGCTTAGCGGGGGGAAAACTAGCGAGATCCTACGAGCAGTACTTC
-	TRBJ2-1	-	TRBV6-1	CASSYPDEQFF	TGTGCCAGCAGTTATCCCGATGAGCAGTTCTTC
-	TRBJ2-1	once	TRBV19	CARTPPPMGGNYNEQFF	TGTGCCAGGACGCCCCCCCCCATGGGGGGAAACTACAATGAGCAGTTCTTC
-	TRBJ2-3	-	TRBV4-1	CASSQGSPTGDTQYF	TGCGCCAGCAGCCAAGGATCCCCTACTGGGGATACGCAGTATTTT
-	TRBJ2-3	once	TRBV4-2	CASSQEGAPRTHF	TGTGCCAGCAGCCAAGAGGGAGCCCCCCGCACGCATTTT
TRBD1	TRBJ1-2	-	TRBV5-6	CASSFGTGGHYGYTF	TGTGCCAGCAGCTTCGGGACAGGGGGCCACTATGGCTACACCTTC
TRBD1	TRBJ2-7	-	TRBV5-1	CASRSGGASREQYF	TGCGCCAGCCGCTCAGGGGGCGCTTCTCGCGAGCAGTACTTC
-	TRBJ1-6	-	TRBV2	CASSDGQQSSGAPLHF	TGTGCCAGCAGTGATGGGCAACAGAGCTCAGGGGCACCCCTCCACTTT
-	TRBJ2-7	-	TRBV6-1	CASSGSPGGPYEQYF	TGTGCCAGCAGTGGGTCCCCCGGGGGCCCCTACGAGCAGTACTTC
-	TRBJ2-7	-	TRBV6-6	CASTPSATRNYEQYF	TGTGCCAGCACCCCTAGTGCTACTCGAAACTACGAGCAGTACTTC
TRBD1	TRBJ1-1	-	TRBV5-5	CASSFVGDRDTEAFF	TGTGCCAGCAGCTTTGTTGGCGACAGGGACACTGAAGCTTTCTTT
TRBD1	TRBJ1-5	-	TRBV5-6	CASSFTGQGGGQPQHF	TGTGCCAGCAGCTTCACCGGACAGGGAGGGGGTCAGCCCCAGCATTTT
TRBD1	TRBJ2-7	-	TRBV18	CASSIQGSYEQYF	TGTGCCAGCTCAATACAGGGGAGCTACGAGCAGTACTTC